The 11 T cell receptor beta chains presented below share a single source sample, sequenced in a study of blood T cell repertoires in COVID-19. The table came from immunoSEQ multiplex PCR; TCRdb's copy has only in-frame clones and leaves some out. The repertoire includes 100,000 to 150,000 clones, roughly four fifths of them detected once, and 3.5% to 4.5% sits in the top ten. What was sequenced was peripheral blood. These receptors all stem from a woman aged 45-65 years with acute or convalescent COVID-19.

The CDR3 reads CASSTSSGKLEQYF. In DNA form, the CDR3 reads TGTGCCAGCAGTACCTCTAGCGGCAAGCTGGAGCAGTACTTC. The genes are TRBV6-6 and TRBJ2-7, with 7 bases identical to TRBD2. V was pared by 5 bases and J by 7 bases, with 11 bases of the junction left unmatched. The germline V gene has CDR1 MNHNY and CDR2 SVGAGI (reference sequence). CDR3 length: 14 amino acids.

The chain is built from TRBV2 and TRBJ1-1, with TRBD1 matching over 7 bases. With V trimmed by 8 bases and J by 5 bases, 11 bases remained unmatched. Per the germline V gene, CDR1 is SNHLY and CDR2 is FYNNEI. This CDR3 is built from 14 residues. The chain's CDR3 is CASATDQGVTEAFF. The CDR3 bases are TGTGCCAGCGCCACGGATCAGGGGGTGACTGAAGCTTTCTTT.

The sample holds a few counts of this clone. V usage is TRBV4-1 and J usage is TRBJ1-4; D is ambiguous. Germline V gene data show CDR1 as MGHRA and CDR2 as YSYEKL. Trimming shortened V by 2 bases and J by 4 bases, and 11 bases separated the two germline ends. The CDR3 loop spans 15 amino acids. The CDR3 coding sequence is TGCGCCAGCAGCCAAATCTTAGCCTTTAATGAAAAACTGTTTTTT. Translation: CASSQILAFNEKLFF.

The V call is TRBV10-1, the J call TRBJ1-4; D may be TRBD1 (5 bases). Germline CDR1 reads WNHNN; CDR2 reads SYGVQD (reference sequence). V was clipped by 4 bases and J by 1 base, with 7 bases between them. The CDR3 loop spans 14 amino acids. This CDR3 is CASSAGGTNEKLFF. CDR3 coding DNA: TGCGCCAGCAGTGCGGGGGGAACTAATGAAAAACTGTTTTTT.

J is TRBJ1-1 and V is TRBV5-1, with 7 bases lining up with TRBD1. Trimming removed 1 base from V and 1 base from J; junction bases left unmatched: 1. The CDR3 runs 14 residues. Looked up from germline, CDR1 is SGHRS and CDR2 is YFSETQ. CDR3 coding DNA: TGCGCCAGCAGCTTGAGGACAGGGAACACTGAAGCTTTCTTT. Amino acid sequence: CASSLRTGNTEAFF.

This clone has only a few counts. The CDR3 region has the DNA TGTGCCTGGAGTGTTCTAGGGGAGGGTGGCTACACCTTC. It encodes CAWSVLGEGGYTF. This chain uses TRBV30 with TRBJ1-2; D might be TRBD1 (5 bases). This CDR3 has 13 residues. Germline CDR1 and CDR2: GTSNPN and SVGIG (reference sequence). The V and J ends lost 0 bases and 7 bases respectively, with 12 bases between them.

The rearrangement uses TRBV11-2 and TRBJ2-7; 8 bases line up with TRBD2. This CDR3 comprises 12 residues. With V trimmed by 4 bases and J by 6 bases, 2 bases remained unmatched. Germline V gene data show CDR1 as SGHAT and CDR2 as FQNNGV. CDR3 in amino acids: CASSSGGREQYF. CDR3 bases: TGTGCCAGCAGCTCGGGAGGGCGCGAGCAGTACTTC.

In its sample, this clone was seen once. This rearrangement joins TRBV4-1 to TRBJ1-5; 7 nucleotides line up with TRBD1. The length of the CDR3 is 14 residues. Germline V gene lookup returns CDR1 MGHRA and CDR2 YSYEKL. The trim removed 5 bases at V and 4 bases at J, leaving 5 bases unmatched. CDR3 residues: CASSAPGQNQPQHF. CDR3 nucleotides: TGCGCCAGCAGCGCTCCGGGACAGAATCAGCCCCAGCATTTT.

This clone was found a few times. The rearrangement joins TRBV6-5 to TRBJ1-5, with D perhaps TRBD1 (5 bases). The CDR3 runs 14 residues. CDR1 is MNHEY and CDR2 is SVGAGI in the germline V gene. V gave up 7 bases and J gave up 6 bases, with 16 bases separating them. The CDR3 DNA follows: TGTGCCAGCACCCCCGCGGGGCCCGGTCAGCCCCAGCATTTT. It is translated as CASTPAGPGQPQHF.

In this sample, this clone turned up a few times. The rearrangement uses TRBV3-1 (or the pseudogene TRBV3-2) and TRBJ1-2, with unresolved D. Trimming removed 3 bases from V and 0 bases from J, with 8 bases in between. Germline V gene lookup returns CDR1 LGHDT and CDR2 YNNKEL (reference sequence). This CDR3 is built from 14 residues. The CDR3 is CASSHHTTNYGYTF. The CDR3 bases are TGTGCCAGCAGCCATCACACAACTAACTATGGCTACACCTTC.

Turning to this clone: Compared with germline, one end of the junction differs, possibly owing to a read error. This rearrangement joins TRBV5-1 to TRBJ2-7, with D hard to call. The germline CDR1 and CDR2 sequences are SGHRS and YFSETQ. This CDR3 spans 15 amino acids. CDR3 region: CASSLGTALSDEQYF. The CDR3 DNA reads TGCGCCAGCAGCTTGGGTACAGCCCTCTCCGACGAGCAGTACTTC.